This TCR beta chain was sequenced for a study of Tregs in tolerant kidney transplant recipients. Study findings and constraints: Biological reproducibility was not directly addressed, but technical replication error appeared minimal. Findings come from small patient numbers and require larger validation.

Per the germline V gene, CDR1 is LNHNV and CDR2 is YYDKDF (reference sequence). This CDR3 is built from 16 residues. Trimming pared 3 bases from V and 0 bases from J, leaving 14 bases between. This clone was seen only once. Its target is unknown. Unstimulated Tregs (CD4+CD25+CD127-) and CD4+CD25- non-Tregs were sorted from PBMCs. Only in-frame clones appear in the TCRdb table, and some are missing; sequencing was by immunoSEQ multiplex PCR. The sample contains 200,000 to 300,000 clones, around 82% of which appear only once. Sequencing input: CD4+ T cells from blood. This receptor was identified in a human donor in good health. This chain links TRBV15 with TRBJ1-1; TRBD1 might be the D (5 bases). The CDR3 loop is CATSRAPGRVNTEAFF. The CDR3 region has the DNA TGTGCCACCAGCAGGGCCCCGGGACGGGTGAACACTGAAGCTTTCTTT.